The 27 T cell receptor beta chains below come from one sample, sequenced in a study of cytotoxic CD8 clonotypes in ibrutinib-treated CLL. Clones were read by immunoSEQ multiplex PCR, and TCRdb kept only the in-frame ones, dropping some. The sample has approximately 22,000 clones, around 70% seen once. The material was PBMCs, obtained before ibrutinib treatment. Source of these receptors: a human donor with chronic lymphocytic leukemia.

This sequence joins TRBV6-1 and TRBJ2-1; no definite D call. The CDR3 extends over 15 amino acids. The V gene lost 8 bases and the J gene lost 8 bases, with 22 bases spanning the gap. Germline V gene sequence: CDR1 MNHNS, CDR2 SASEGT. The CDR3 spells CASLLGGATEDEQFF. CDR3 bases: TGTGCCAGCCTGCTCGGCGGAGCTACAGAAGATGAGCAGTTCTTC.

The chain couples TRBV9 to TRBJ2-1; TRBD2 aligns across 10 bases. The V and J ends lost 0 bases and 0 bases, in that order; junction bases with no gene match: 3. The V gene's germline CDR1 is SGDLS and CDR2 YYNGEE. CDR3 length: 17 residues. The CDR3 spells CASSVDPSGSSYNEQFF. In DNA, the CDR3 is TGTGCCAGCAGCGTAGACCCTAGCGGGAGCTCCTACAATGAGCAGTTCTTC.

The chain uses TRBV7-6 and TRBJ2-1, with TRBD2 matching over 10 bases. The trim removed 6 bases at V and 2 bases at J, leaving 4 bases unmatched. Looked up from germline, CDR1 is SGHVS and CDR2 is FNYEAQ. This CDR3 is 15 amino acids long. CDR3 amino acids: CASSSGLAAYNEQFF. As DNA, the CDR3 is TGTGCCAGCAGTTCAGGACTAGCGGCCTACAATGAGCAGTTCTTC.

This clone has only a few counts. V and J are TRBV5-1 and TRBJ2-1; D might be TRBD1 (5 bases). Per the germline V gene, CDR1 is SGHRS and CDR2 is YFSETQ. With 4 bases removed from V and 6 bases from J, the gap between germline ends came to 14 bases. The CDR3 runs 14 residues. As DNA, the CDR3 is TGCGCCAGCAGCCGCCAGGACAATGTCAATGAGCAGTTCTTC. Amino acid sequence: CASSRQDNVNEQFF.

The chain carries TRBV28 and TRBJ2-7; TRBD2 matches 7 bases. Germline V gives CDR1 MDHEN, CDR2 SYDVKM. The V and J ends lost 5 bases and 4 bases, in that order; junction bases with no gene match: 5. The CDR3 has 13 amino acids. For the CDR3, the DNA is TGTGCCAGCAGTCGACTAGCTAGGTACGAGCAGTACTTC. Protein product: CASSRLARYEQYF. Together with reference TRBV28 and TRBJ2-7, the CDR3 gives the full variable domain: DVKVTQSSRYLVKRTGEKVFLECVQDMDHENMFWYRQDPGLGLRLIYFSYDVKMKEKGDIPEGYSVSREKKERFSLILESASTNQTSMYLCASSRLARYEQYFGPGTRLTVT.

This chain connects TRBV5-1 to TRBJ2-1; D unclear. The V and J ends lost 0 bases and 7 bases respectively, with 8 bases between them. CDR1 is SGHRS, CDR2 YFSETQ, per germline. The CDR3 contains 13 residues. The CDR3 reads CASSLEGVNEQFF. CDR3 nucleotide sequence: TGCGCCAGCAGCTTGGAGGGTGTAAATGAGCAGTTCTTC.

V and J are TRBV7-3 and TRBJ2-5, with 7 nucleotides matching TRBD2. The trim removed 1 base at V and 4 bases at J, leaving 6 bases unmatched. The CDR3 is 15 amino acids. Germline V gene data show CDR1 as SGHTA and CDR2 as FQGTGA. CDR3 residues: CASSLSGTGGETQYF. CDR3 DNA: TGTGCCAGCAGCTTAAGTGGTACGGGAGGAGAGACCCAGTACTTC.

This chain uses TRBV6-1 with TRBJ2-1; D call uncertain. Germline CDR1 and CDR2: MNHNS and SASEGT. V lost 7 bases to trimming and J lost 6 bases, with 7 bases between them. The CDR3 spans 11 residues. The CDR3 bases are TGTGCCAGCACCTCAGTCAATGAGCAGTTCTTC. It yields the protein CASTSVNEQFF.

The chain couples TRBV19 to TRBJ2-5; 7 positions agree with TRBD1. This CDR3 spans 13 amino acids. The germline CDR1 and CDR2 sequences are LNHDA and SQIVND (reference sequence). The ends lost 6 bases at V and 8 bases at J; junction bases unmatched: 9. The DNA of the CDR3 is TGTGCCAGTAGCCTTGGGACAGCAGAAACCCAGTACTTC. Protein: CASSLGTAETQYF.

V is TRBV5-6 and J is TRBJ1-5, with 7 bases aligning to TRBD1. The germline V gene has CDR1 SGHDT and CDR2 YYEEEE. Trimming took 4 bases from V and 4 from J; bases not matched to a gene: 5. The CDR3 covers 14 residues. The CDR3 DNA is TGTGCCAGCAGCGGGGGGACAGAGAATCAGCCCCAGCATTTT. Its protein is CASSGGTENQPQHF.

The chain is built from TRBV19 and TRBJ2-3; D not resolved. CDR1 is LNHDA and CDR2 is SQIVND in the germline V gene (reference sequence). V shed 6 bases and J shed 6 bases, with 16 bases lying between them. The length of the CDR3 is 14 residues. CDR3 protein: CASRNMDSRDTQYF. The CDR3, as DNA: TGTGCCAGTAGGAACATGGATTCGAGGGATACGCAGTATTTT.

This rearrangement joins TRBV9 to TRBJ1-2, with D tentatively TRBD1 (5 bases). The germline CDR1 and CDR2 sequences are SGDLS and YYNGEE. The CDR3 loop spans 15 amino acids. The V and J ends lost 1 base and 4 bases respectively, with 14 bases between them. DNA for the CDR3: TGTGCCAGCAGCGTAAGTGACAGTTTCCCCTATGGCTACACCTTC. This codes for CASSVSDSFPYGYTF.

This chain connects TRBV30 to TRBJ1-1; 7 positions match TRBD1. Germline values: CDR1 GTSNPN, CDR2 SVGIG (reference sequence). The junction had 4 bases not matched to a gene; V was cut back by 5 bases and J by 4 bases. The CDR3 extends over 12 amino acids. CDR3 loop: CAWAGQSTEAFF. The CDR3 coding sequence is TGTGCCTGGGCGGGACAGAGCACTGAAGCTTTCTTT.

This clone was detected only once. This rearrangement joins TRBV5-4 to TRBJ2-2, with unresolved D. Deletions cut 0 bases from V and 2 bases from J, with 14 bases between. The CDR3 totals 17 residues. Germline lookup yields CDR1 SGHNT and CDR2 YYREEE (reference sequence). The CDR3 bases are TGTGCCAGCAGCTTGGAGTTTTCTCGAGACAACACCGGGGAGCTGTTTTTT. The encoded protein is CASSLEFSRDNTGELFF. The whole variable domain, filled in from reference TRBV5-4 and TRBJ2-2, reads ETGVTQSPTHLIKTRGQQVTLRCSSQSGHNTVSWYQQALGQGPQFIFQYYREEENGRGNFPPRFSGLQFPNYSSELNVNALELDDSALYLCASSLEFSRDNTGELFFGEGSRLTVL.

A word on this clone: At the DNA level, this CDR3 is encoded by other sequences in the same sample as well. The CDR3 bases are TGTGCCAGCAGCTTAGCCGGGGGGCGGACCTACAATGAGCAGTTCTTC. Encoded protein: CASSLAGGRTYNEQFF. The chain has TRBV7-2 and TRBJ2-1; perhaps TRBD2 as D (7 bases). Trimming removed 0 bases at V and 2 bases at J, with 11 bases between. CDR1 SGHTA and CDR2 FQGNSA come from the germline V gene. This CDR3 spans 16 amino acids. The entire variable domain, with the rest obtained from reference TRBV7-2 and TRBJ2-1, is as follows: GAGVSQSPSNKVTEKGKDVELRCDPISGHTALYWYRQSLGQGLEFLIYFQGNSAPDKSGLPSDRFSAERTGGSVSTLTIQRTQQEDSAVYLCASSLAGGRTYNEQFFGPGTRLTVL.

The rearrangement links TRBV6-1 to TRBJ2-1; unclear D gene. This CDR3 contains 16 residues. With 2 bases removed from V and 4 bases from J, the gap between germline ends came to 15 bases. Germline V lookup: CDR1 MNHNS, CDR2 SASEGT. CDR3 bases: TGTGCCAGCAGTGAACTGGGTGGAGCAGCATACAATGAGCAGTTCTTC. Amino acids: CASSELGGAAYNEQFF.

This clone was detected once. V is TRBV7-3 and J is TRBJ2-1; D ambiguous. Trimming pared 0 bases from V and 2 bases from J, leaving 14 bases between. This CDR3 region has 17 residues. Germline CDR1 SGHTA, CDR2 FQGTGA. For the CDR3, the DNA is TGTGCCAGCAGCTTAACAAGTCCCAATAGGGCCTACAATGAGCAGTTCTTC. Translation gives CASSLTSPNRAYNEQFF.

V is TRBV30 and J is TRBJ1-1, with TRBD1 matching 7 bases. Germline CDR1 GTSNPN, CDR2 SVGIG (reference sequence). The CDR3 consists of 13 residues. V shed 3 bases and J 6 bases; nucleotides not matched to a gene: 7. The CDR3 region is CAWRRQGLAEAFF. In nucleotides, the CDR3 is TGTGCCTGGAGGCGACAGGGTCTCGCTGAAGCTTTCTTT.

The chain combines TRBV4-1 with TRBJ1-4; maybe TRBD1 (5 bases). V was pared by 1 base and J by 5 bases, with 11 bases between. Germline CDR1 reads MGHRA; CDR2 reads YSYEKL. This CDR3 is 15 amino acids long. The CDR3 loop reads CASSQAGALNEKLFF. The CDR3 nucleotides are TGCGCCAGCAGCCAAGCCGGGGCTCTGAATGAAAAACTGTTTTTT.

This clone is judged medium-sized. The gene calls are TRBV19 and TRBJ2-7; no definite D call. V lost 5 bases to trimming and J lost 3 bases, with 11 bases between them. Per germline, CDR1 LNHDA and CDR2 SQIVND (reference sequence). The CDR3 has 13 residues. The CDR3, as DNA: TGTGCCAGTAGTCAAGCCGGTAACTACGAGCAGTACTTC. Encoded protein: CASSQAGNYEQYF.

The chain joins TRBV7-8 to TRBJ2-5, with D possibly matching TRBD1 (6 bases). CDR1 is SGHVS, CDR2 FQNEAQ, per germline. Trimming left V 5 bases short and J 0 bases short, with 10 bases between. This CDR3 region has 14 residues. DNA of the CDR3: TGTGCCAGCAGCATCCGGGACAACCAAGAGACCCAGTACTTC. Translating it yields CASSIRDNQETQYF.

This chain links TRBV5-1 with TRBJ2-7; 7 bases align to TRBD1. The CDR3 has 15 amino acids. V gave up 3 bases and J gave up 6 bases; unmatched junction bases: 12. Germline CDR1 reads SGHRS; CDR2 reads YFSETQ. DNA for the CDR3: TGCGCCAGCAGCTGGAACTCTGTACAGGGGTCCGAGCAGTACTTC. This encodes CASSWNSVQGSEQYF. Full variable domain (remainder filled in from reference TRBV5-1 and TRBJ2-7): KAGVTQTPRYLIKTRGQQVTLSCSPISGHRSVSWYQQTPGQGLQFLFEYFSETQRNKGNFPGRFSGRQFSNSRSEMNVSTLELGDSALYLCASSWNSVQGSEQYFGPGTRLTVT.

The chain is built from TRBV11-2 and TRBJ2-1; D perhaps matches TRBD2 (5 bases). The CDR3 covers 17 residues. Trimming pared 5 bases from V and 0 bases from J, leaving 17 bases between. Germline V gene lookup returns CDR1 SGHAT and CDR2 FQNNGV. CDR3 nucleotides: TGTGCCAGCAGCCTCCCCAGCGGAGCCAGCTCCTACAATGAGCAGTTCTTC. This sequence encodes CASSLPSGASSYNEQFF. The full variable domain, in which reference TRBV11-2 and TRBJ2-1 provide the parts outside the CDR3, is EAGVAQSPRYKIIEKRQSVAFWCNPISGHATLYWYQQILGQGPKLLIQFQNNGVVDDSQLPKDRFSAERLKGVDSTLKIQPAKLEDSAVYLCASSLPSGASSYNEQFFGPGTRLTVL.

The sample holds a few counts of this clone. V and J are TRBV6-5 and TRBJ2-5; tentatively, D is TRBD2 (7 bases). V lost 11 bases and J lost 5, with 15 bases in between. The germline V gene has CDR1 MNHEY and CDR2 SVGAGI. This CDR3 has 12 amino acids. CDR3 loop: CADPGGRETQYF. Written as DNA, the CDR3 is TGTGCCGACCCCGGGGGGCGGGAGACCCAGTACTTC.

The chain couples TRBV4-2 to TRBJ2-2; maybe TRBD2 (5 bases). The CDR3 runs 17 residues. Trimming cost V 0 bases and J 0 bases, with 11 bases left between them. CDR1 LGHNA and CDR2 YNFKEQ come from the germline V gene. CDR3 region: CASSQEREAANTGELFF. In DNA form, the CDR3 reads TGTGCCAGCAGCCAAGAAAGGGAAGCGGCGAACACCGGGGAGCTGTTTTTT.

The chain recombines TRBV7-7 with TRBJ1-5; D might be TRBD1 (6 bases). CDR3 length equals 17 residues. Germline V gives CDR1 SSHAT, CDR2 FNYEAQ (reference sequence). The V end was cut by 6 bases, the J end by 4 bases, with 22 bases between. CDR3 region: CASSIPRGAIKNQPQHF. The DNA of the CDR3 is TGTGCCAGCAGTATTCCCAGGGGAGCTATTAAAAATCAGCCCCAGCATTTT.

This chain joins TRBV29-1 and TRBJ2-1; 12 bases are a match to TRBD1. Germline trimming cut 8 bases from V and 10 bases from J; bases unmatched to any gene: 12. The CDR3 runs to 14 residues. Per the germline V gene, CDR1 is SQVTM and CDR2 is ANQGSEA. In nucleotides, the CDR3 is TGCAGCCCAACCGGGACAGGGGGCCTTTCCGAGCAGTTCTTC. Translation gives CSPTGTGGLSEQFF.